Shown below are 4 T cell receptor beta chains from a single sample sequenced in a study of graft-versus-host responses after intestinal transplantation. Clones were read by immunoSEQ multiplex PCR, and TCRdb kept only the in-frame ones, dropping some. The sample has over 20,000 clones, under 50% seen once; the top ten hold 0.75% to 0.9%. Sequences were derived from alloreactive CD4+ T cells from a mixed lymphocyte reaction culture, sampled before intestinal transplant. Documented subset: CFSE-low proliferating T cells sorted from roughly 6-day pre-transplant mixed lymphocyte reaction (GvH or HvG direction). All receptors derive from a human patient who received an intestinal transplant.

This clone was detected only a few times. The chain carries TRBV27 and TRBJ1-5; tentatively, D is TRBD1 (5 bases). The CDR3 consists of 15 residues. CDR1 and CDR2 from the germline V gene are MNHEY and SMNVEV (reference sequence). V lost 3 bases and J lost 5, with 14 bases in between. The CDR3 nucleotides read TGTGCCAGCAGTTTGCGCAGGTCGGGGGATCAGCCCCAGCATTTT. Translated: CASSLRRSGDQPQHF.

The gene calls are TRBV2 and TRBJ2-1; no reliable D call. The CDR3 consists of 15 residues. Between the trimmed V and J ends, which lost 4 bases and 0 bases, there was a span of 10 bases. CDR1 SNHLY and CDR2 FYNNEI come from the germline V gene. CDR3 nucleotides: TGTGCCAGCAGTGGACTCCAGAGCTCCTACAATGAGCAGTTCTTC. Residues: CASSGLQSSYNEQFF. The entire variable domain, with the rest obtained from reference TRBV2 and TRBJ2-1, is as follows: EPEVTQTPSHQVTQMGQEVILRCVPISNHLYFYWYRQILGQKVEFLVSFYNNEISEKSEIFDDQFSVERPDGSNFTLKIRSTKLEDSAMYFCASSGLQSSYNEQFFGPGTRLTVL.

This clone was seen a few times. The V and J genes are TRBV15 and TRBJ1-2; unclear D gene. V was clipped by 1 base and J by 0 bases, with 6 bases between them. Per germline, CDR1 LNHNV and CDR2 YYDKDF (reference sequence). This CDR3 spans 14 amino acids. DNA of the CDR3: TGTGCCACCAGCAGAGTTCCAGCTAACTATGGCTACACCTTC. It codes for CATSRVPANYGYTF.

This chain joins TRBV10-2 and TRBJ1-3; D perhaps matches TRBD1 (5 bases). V was pared by 10 bases and J by 0 bases, with 16 bases between. Germline V gene lookup returns CDR1 WSHSY and CDR2 SAAADI. The CDR3 extends over 15 amino acids. CDR3 nucleotide sequence: TGCGCCACCCTTCCGACAGCCCACTCTGGAAACACCATATATTTT. The encoded protein is CATLPTAHSGNTIYF.